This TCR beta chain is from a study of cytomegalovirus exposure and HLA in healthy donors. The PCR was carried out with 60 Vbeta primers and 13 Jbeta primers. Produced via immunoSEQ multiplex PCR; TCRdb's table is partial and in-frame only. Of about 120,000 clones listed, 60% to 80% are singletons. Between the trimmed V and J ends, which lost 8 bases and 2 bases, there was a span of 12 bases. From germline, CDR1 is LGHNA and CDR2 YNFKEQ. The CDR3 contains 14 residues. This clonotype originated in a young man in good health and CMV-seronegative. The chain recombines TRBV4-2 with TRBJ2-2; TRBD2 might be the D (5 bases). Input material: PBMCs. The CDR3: CASRPRGNTGELFF. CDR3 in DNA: TGTGCCAGCCGCCCTCGGGGAAACACCGGGGAGCTGTTTTTT.